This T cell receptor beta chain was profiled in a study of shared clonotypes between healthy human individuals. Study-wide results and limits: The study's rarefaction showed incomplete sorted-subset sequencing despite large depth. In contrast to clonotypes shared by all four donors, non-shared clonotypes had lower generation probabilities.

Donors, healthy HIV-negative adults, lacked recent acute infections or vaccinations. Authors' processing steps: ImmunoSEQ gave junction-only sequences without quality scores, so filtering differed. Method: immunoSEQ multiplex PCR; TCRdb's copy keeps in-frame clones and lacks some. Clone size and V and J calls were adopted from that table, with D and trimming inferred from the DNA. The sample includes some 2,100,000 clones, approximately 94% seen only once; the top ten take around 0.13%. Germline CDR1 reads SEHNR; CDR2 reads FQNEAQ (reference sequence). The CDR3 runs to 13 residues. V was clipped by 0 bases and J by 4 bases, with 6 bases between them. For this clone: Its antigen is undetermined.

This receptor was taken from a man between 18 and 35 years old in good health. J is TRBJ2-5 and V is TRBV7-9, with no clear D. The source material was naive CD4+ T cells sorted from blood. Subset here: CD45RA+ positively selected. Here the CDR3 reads CASSLAGRETQYF. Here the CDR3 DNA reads TGTGCCAGCAGCTTAGCCGGCCGAGAGACCCAGTACTTC.